The 7 T cell receptor beta chains below were found in one sample sequenced in a study of preoperative IRX-2 immunotherapy in early breast cancer. Data came from immunoSEQ multiplex PCR; TCRdb stores just in-frame clones and leaves some out. Among roughly 29,000 clones listed, 90% were seen once. Treatment denoted: preoperative locoregional IRX-2 cytokine immunotherapy. This specimen was collected from a patient treated with IRX-2 immunotherapy. Receptors originate from a human donor with breast cancer.

The chain has TRBV2 and TRBJ2-7; maybe TRBD1 (6 bases). The CDR3 has 12 amino acids. Germline-derived CDR1 and CDR2 are SNHLY and FYNNEI. V was clipped by 7 bases and J by 5 bases, with 12 bases between them. In DNA form, the CDR3 reads TGTGCCAGCAAAGGGGGTTCCCACGAGCAGTACTTC. Amino acid sequence: CASKGGSHEQYF.

This clone was seen a handful of times. The gene calls are TRBV28 and TRBJ2-5; 8 nucleotides match TRBD1. This CDR3 comprises 14 residues. V trimming: 5 bases; J trimming: 5 bases; junction bases outside the gene matches: 7. Germline CDR1 reads MDHEN; CDR2 reads SYDVKM. The CDR3 sequence is CASSGQGPRETQYF. The CDR3, as DNA: TGTGCCAGCAGTGGACAGGGCCCTAGGGAGACCCAGTACTTC.

This chain connects TRBV5-4 to TRBJ2-2, with D possibly matching TRBD2 (5 bases). Germline V gene sequence: CDR1 SGHNT, CDR2 YYREEE (reference sequence). The CDR3 has 12 residues. Trimming took 7 bases from V and 7 from J, leaving 11 bases between them. The CDR3 nucleotides are TGTGCCAGCTTAGGACGGGGCGGGGAGCTGTTTTTT. Translated, it gives CASLGRGGELFF.

The chain couples TRBV27 to TRBJ2-7; D is ambiguous. This CDR3 comprises 11 residues. V lost 6 bases and J lost 3, with 6 bases in between. Per the germline V gene, CDR1 is MNHEY and CDR2 is SMNVEV (reference sequence). The CDR3 spells CASSSGYEQYF. For the CDR3, the DNA is TGTGCCAGCAGCTCCGGCTACGAGCAGTACTTC.

V and J are TRBV9 and TRBJ1-5; TRBD1 might be the D (5 bases). The V and J ends lost 3 bases and 0 bases respectively, with 19 bases between them. The CDR3 length is 18 residues. The V gene's germline CDR1 is SGDLS and CDR2 YYNGEE. DNA for the CDR3: TGTGCCAGCAGCGCCGATCCGGGGCCCGAAAATAGCAATCAGCCCCAGCATTTT. This gives the protein CASSADPGPENSNQPQHF.

The gene calls are TRBV10-3 and TRBJ2-2; 7 bases are a match to TRBD1. Germline CDR1 reads ENHRY; CDR2 reads SYGVKD. The CDR3 spans 15 residues. Trimming cost V 8 bases and J 0 bases; bases outside gene matches: 6. DNA for the CDR3: TGTGCCATCTCGGGACAGCTAACGAACACCGGGGAGCTGTTTTTT. It is translated as CAISGQLTNTGELFF.

The DNA of the CDR3 is TGTGCCAGCTCCCAAGGACTAGCGACCTACAATGAGCAGTTCTTC. Translated: CASSQGLATYNEQFF. The chain employs TRBV18 and TRBJ2-1, with 9 bases aligning to TRBD2. In germline, CDR1 is KGHSH, CDR2 LQKENI. There are 15 residues in the CDR3. The ends lost 6 bases at V and 2 bases at J; junction bases unmatched: 5.